This T cell receptor beta chain was sequenced for a study of robustness of blood B and T cell sequencing (dated by TCRdb to between 2017 and 2018). About the study as a whole: The goal of the study was to find out how much peripheral blood is required to reliably describe the TCRbeta and IgG repertoires of an individual. As technical replicates, two replicate TCRbeta cDNA libraries were made from one shared RNA pool taken from a single 10 ml draw. TCRbeta and IgG repertoires were quantified in each of the roughly nine independently drawn blood samples.

Overall study results and their limits: When technical replicate libraries were compared, 90% to 95% of the top 10,000 TCRbeta clonotypes in one library also turned up in the other. Combining 3 or 4 tubes (roughly 29-40 ml blood) brought coverage of the top 10,000 TCRbeta clonotypes close to saturation. Evidence of cross-contamination, likely resulting from batch processing, was observed in one pair of TCRbeta libraries, and the UMI-sequence pairs shared between the two libraries were removed. No improvement in the overlap of rare TCRbeta clonotypes was observed when tubes were pooled, implying that much larger blood volumes would be needed for rare TCRbeta clonotypes to be captured. The TCRbeta rarefaction curves did not fully level off, which suggests either under-sequencing or many low-abundance clonotypes. The 1,000 most abundant TCRbeta clonotypes from the pooled draws were detected in every single 10 ml sample. EDTA tubes required immediate fractionation, limiting use in multi-site collections.

Concerning this clonotype: Its recognized antigen is unknown. Per-base quality was not reported, and no clone a single base away is much larger than it.

Library construction relied on PCR. The sequencing machine was an Illumina MiSeq. cDNA was synthesized with SMARTScribe reverse transcriptase and a 5' template-switch oligo that added a universal priming site. Each cDNA molecule was tagged by a 12-nucleotide random unique molecular identifier (UMI) carried on the template-switch oligo. During reverse transcription, TCRbeta transcripts were targeted using chain-specific reverse primers. Uracil DNA glycosylase treatment was used to remove residual template-switch adapters, and a Qiagen MinElute kit was used to purify the cDNA. For the first PCR, around 25 cycles were run with KAPA HiFi HotStart ReadyMix and step-out primers, split across four 50 ul reactions. Products of the first-round PCR were gel-purified before additional amplification. Illumina Nextera adapters were added in a second 8-cycle PCR, after which libraries were purified and pooled. The UMI barcode for each TCRbeta molecule was captured by a 50-nucleotide 5' read. On the authors' methods: The MIGEC toolkit was used to group reads by UMI into consensus reads. PEAR was used to merge forward and reverse consensus reads, producing the final reads. Identical UMI-sequence pairs shared across libraries were treated as cross-sample contamination and removed by a custom decontamination script. MIGMAP, a wrapper around IgBLAST, was used for V(D)J assignment and CDR3 extraction. TCR clonotypes were defined by identical V gene, J gene and CDR3 amino acid sequence; CDR1 and CDR2 were not sequenced. TCRdb reworked the public reads: Q25 trimming with fastp, MiXCR clone assembly, productive beta chains retained. Each record represents a unique CDR3 protein, reported with the most common genes and DNA among its rows. The V and J calls reflect TCRdb's pipeline rather than the authors' work. In this sample the table shows 3,500 to 4,000 distinct CDR3 sequences, about half of which occur a single time. The biggest ten clones account for 20% to 25% of the sample.

mRNA, which captures expressed receptors, was used instead of genomic DNA for quantification of TCRbeta repertoires. Without any cell sorting, leukocytes from the buffy coat were collected into Trizol, and RNA was extracted using the Direct-zol RNA MiniPrep Plus kit. EDTA blood tubes were centrifuged immediately at 4°C to separate plasma, buffy coat and red blood cells. V and J are trimmed by 3 bases and 6 bases, and the gene matches miss 8 bases of the junction. Sequences SGHRS (CDR1) and YFSETQ (CDR2) are obtained from the germline V gene. The CDR3 holds 15 amino acids from the cysteine to the phenylalanine. Only CDR3 DNA remains: 45 bases, in frame from the first base.

This TCR was recovered from a human donor in good health. Sequencing was done on a sample of peripheral blood. The chain links TRBV5-1 with TRBJ2-3; TRBD2 fits 9 bases in the junction. The DNA sequence follows: TGCGCCAGCAGCTACGAGGCTAGCGGGGTCGATACGCAGTATTTT. This translates into CASSYEASGVDTQYF.